This passage covers 8 T cell receptor beta chains from one sample sequenced in a study of OX40 agonist ivuxolimab in advanced cancers. Using immunoSEQ multiplex PCR, the repertoire was profiled, and TCRdb retains in-frame clones only, with some absent. The sample holds 15,000 to 20,000 clones, about 60% seen once. Sequences were derived from CD4+ or CD8+ T cells sorted from blood, sampled in a trial of the OX40 agonist ivuxolimab. The receptors come from an adult with an advanced solid tumor such as melanoma, head and neck, liver or kidney cancer.

The chain recombines TRBV7-2 with TRBJ2-7; TRBD1 matches 11 bases. V shed 1 base and J 2 bases; nucleotides not matched to a gene: 1. The CDR3 runs to 15 residues. From germline, CDR1 is SGHTA and CDR2 FQGNSA. In DNA, the CDR3 is TGTGCCAGCAGCTTAGGGGGACAGGGGGCCTACGAGCAGTACTTC. It is translated as CASSLGGQGAYEQYF. Variable domain in full (rest from reference TRBV7-2 and TRBJ2-7): GAGVSQSPSNKVTEKGKDVELRCDPISGHTALYWYRQSLGQGLEFLIYFQGNSAPDKSGLPSDRFSAERTGGSVSTLTIQRTQQEDSAVYLCASSLGGQGAYEQYFGPGTRLTVT.

By its share, this clone is medium-sized. The rearrangement links TRBV5-6 to TRBJ2-7; D is ambiguous. V lost 3 bases, J lost 2 bases, and 12 bases lay in between. Germline V gene lookup returns CDR1 SGHDT and CDR2 YYEEEE. The CDR3 spans 14 residues. This CDR3 is CASSSIFRAYEQYF. Here the CDR3 DNA reads TGTGCCAGCAGCTCCATCTTCCGGGCCTACGAGCAGTACTTC.

The table lists this clone with a few counts. This rearrangement joins TRBV11-3 to TRBJ1-2; a weak D match, TRBD1 (6 bases). V shed 2 bases and J shed 9 bases, with 28 bases lying between them. Germline CDR1 is SGHNT and CDR2 is YENEEA. The CDR3 consists of 18 residues. CDR3 in amino acids: CASSLSGGGSHPTRSYTF. CDR3 DNA sequence: TGTGCCAGCAGCTTATCGGGAGGGGGGTCACACCCAACCAGGAGCTACACCTTC.

The genes are TRBV16 and TRBJ1-5; no definite D call. The ends were cut back, 1 base at V and 2 bases at J, with 9 bases in the middle. Germline V gene lookup returns CDR1 KGHSY and CDR2 FQNENV. The length of the CDR3 is 15 residues. CDR3 sequence: CASSQLRTGNQPQHF. The CDR3 bases are TGTGCCAGCAGCCAATTGAGGACGGGCAATCAGCCCCAGCATTTT.

V and J are TRBV5-4 and TRBJ2-7; the match to TRBD1 covers 10 bases. Trimming at V came to 5 bases and at J to 5 bases, leaving 10 bases not matched to a gene. The germline CDR1 and CDR2 sequences are SGHNT and YYREEE (reference sequence). The CDR3 runs 15 residues. The CDR3 DNA sequence: TGTGCCAGCAGACCGAGTGACAGGGGGCGTGACGAGCAGTACTTC. It yields the protein CASRPSDRGRDEQYF.

The gene calls are TRBV5-7 and TRBJ2-5, with TRBD2 matching over 8 bases. Near its end, the DNA agrees better with TRBJ2-7, so the J call may be wrong. Being an ORF, TRBV5-7 has a function that is uncertain. This CDR3 comprises 16 residues. This CDR3 reads CASSFPGGPKTYEQYF. CDR3 in DNA: TGTGCCAGCAGCTTCCCGGGGGGGCCAAAAACCTACGAGCAGTACTTC.

This clone has just one count. The chain is built from TRBV29-1 and TRBJ1-1, with a weak D call TRBD1 (5 bases). The CDR3 runs to 14 residues. Trimming pared 6 bases from V and 7 bases from J, leaving 21 bases between. Germline V gives CDR1 SQVTM, CDR2 ANQGSEA. CDR3 protein: CSVRSASGFSEAFF. In nucleotides, the CDR3 is TGCAGCGTCCGTTCGGCTTCAGGGTTCAGTGAAGCTTTCTTT.

The chain carries TRBV4-3 and TRBJ2-3, with 8 bases matching TRBD1. J lost 0 bases, V lost 0 bases, and 5 bases had no gene match. The V gene's germline CDR1 is LGHNA and CDR2 YSLEER. This CDR3 has 17 residues. The CDR3 DNA follows: TGCGCCAGCAGCCAAGACAGGGGGCCCATAAGCACAGATACGCAGTATTTT. Translated, it gives CASSQDRGPISTDTQYF.